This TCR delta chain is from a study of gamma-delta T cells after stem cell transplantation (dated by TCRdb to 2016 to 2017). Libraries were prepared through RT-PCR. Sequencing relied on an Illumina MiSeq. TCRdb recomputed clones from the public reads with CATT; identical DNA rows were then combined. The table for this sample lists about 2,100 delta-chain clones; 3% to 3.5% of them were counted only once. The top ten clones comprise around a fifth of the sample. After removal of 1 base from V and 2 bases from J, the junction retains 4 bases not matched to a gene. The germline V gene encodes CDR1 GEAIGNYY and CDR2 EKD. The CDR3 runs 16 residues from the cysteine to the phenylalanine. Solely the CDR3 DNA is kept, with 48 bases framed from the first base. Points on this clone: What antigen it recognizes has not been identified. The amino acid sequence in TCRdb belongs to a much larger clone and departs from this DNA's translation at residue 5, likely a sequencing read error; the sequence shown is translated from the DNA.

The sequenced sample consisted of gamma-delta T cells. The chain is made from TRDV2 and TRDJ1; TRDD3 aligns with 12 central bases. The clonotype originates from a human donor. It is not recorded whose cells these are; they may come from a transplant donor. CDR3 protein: CACDTLGDTRTDKLIF. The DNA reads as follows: TGTGCCTGTGACACTCTGGGGGATACGCGTACCGATAAACTCATCTTT.